Below are 7 T cell receptor beta chains sequenced from a single sample in a study of early stage breast cancer tumors. Sequenced by immunoSEQ multiplex PCR; TCRdb stores in-frame clones only, minus some. The sample records 20,000 to 30,000 clones, over 60% being singletons. The sample taken for sequencing was breast tumor tissue. These receptors originate from a person between 55 and 70 years old with breast cancer.

The chain joins TRBV6-5 to TRBJ1-2, with TRBD1 as a possible D gene (5 bases). Germline CDR1 reads MNHEY; CDR2 reads SVGAGI. V was clipped by 10 bases and J by 0 bases, with 18 bases between them. The CDR3 has 15 amino acids. Written as DNA, the CDR3 is TGTGCCATCAAGGGGATGACAGCGTCTAACTATGGCTACACCTTC. The encoded protein is CAIKGMTASNYGYTF.

The chain links TRBV20-1 to TRBJ2-1; D gene unclear. CDR3 length equals 11 residues. Germline CDR1 is DFQATT and CDR2 is SNEGSKA (reference sequence). V lost 1 base to trimming and J lost 10 bases, with 8 bases between them. The CDR3 region has the DNA TGCAGTGCTAGAGTTCTTGTAGAGCAGTTCTTC. This sequence encodes CSARVLVEQFF.

CDR3 bases: TGTGCCACCAGCAGCCGGACTAGCGGGCACGAGCAGTACTTC. Translated, it gives CATSSRTSGHEQYF. This chain connects TRBV15 to TRBJ2-7; 11 nucleotides match TRBD2. The V gene end was trimmed by 3 bases and the J gene end by 5 bases; junction bases not matched to a gene: 3. This CDR3 is 14 amino acids long. Per germline, CDR1 LNHNV and CDR2 YYDKDF (reference sequence).

V is TRBV7-2 and J is TRBJ2-1; D perhaps matches TRBD2 (6 bases). The CDR3 contains 14 residues. Per germline, CDR1 SGHTA and CDR2 FQGNSA. V was clipped by 1 base and J by 4 bases, with 8 bases between them. CDR3 sequence reads: CASSLGGTYNEQFF. CDR3 bases: TGTGCCAGCAGCTTAGGGGGGACTTACAATGAGCAGTTCTTC.

The chain couples TRBV30 to TRBJ1-4, with D unresolved. Germline CDR1 reads GTSNPN; CDR2 reads SVGIG (reference sequence). This CDR3 is built from 14 residues. Trimming removed 0 bases at V and 8 bases at J, with 13 bases between. The CDR3 loop reads CAWSVGGSREKLFF. The CDR3 bases are TGTGCCTGGAGTGTAGGCGGGAGTCGCGAAAAACTGTTTTTT.

This clone was seen only a few times. The gene calls are TRBV29-1 and TRBJ2-3; the D is unclear. CDR1 is SQVTM and CDR2 is ANQGSEA in the germline V gene. With 5 bases removed from V and 3 bases from J, the gap between germline ends came to 6 bases. The CDR3 loop spans 11 amino acids. This CDR3 reads CSVSGTDTQYF. CDR3 DNA: TGCAGCGTTTCAGGAACAGATACGCAGTATTTT.

The CDR3 DNA sequence: TGTGCCAGCAGCTTCCAAGGGGGACCTCAGTACTTC. Protein sequence: CASSFQGGPQYF. The V gene is TRBV11-3, the J gene TRBJ2-4; D possibly corresponds to TRBD1 (6 bases). The V end was cut by 3 bases, the J end by 12 bases, with 12 bases between. Germline V gene data show CDR1 as SGHNT and CDR2 as YENEEA. This CDR3 has 12 residues.